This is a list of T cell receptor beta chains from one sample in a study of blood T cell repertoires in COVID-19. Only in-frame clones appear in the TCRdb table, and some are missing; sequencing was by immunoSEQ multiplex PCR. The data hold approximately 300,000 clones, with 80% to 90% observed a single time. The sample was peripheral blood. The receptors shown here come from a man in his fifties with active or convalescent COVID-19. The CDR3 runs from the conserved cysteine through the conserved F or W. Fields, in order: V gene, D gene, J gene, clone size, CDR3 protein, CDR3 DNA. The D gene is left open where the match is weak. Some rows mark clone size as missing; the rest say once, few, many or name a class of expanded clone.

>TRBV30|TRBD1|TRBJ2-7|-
CAWSTRGLYEQYF
TGTGCCTGGAGCACCAGGGGGCTATACGAGCAGTACTTC
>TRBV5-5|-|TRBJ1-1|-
CASSLTSGETWNTEAFF
TGTGCCAGCAGCTTGACTTCTGGAGAGACCTGGAACACTGAAGCTTTCTTT
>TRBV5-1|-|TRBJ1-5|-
CASGERPNQPQHF
TGCGCCAGCGGGGAGAGGCCGAATCAGCCCCAGCATTTT
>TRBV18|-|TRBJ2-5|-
CASSPSSETQYF
TGTGCCAGCTCACCTTCCTCCGAGACCCAGTACTTC
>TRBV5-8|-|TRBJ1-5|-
CASSFSNRQNQHF
TGTGCCAGCAGCTTCTCTAACAGACAGAACCAGCATTTT
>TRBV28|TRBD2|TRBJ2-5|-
CASGLADQETQYF
TGTGCCAGCGGACTAGCCGACCAAGAGACCCAGTACTTC
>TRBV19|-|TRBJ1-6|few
CASSISATGAYSPLHF
TGTGCCAGTAGTATTTCGGCTACAGGAGCCTATTCACCCCTCCACTTT
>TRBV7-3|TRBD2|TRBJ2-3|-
CASSLWGTNTDTQYF
TGTGCCAGCAGCTTATGGGGGACTAACACAGATACGCAGTATTTT
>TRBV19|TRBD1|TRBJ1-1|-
CASIRGQGLGDTEAFF
TGTGCCAGCATCAGGGGACAGGGCCTTGGTGACACTGAAGCTTTCTTT
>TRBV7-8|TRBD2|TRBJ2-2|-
CASSLRLAGRAGELFF
TGTGCCAGCAGCCTGAGACTAGCGGGAAGGGCCGGGGAGCTGTTTTTT
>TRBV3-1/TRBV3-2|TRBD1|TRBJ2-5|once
CASSQGDRPGTQYF
TGTGCCAGCAGCCAAGGGGACAGGCCGGGGACCCAGTACTTC
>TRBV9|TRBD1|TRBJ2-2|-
CASSLGTEGTGELFF
TGTGCCAGCAGCCTCGGGACAGAGGGCACCGGGGAGCTGTTTTTT
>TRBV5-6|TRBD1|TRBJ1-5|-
CASSLFRGEGNQPQHF
TGTGCCAGCAGCTTGTTCAGGGGGGAAGGCAATCAGCCCCAGCATTTT
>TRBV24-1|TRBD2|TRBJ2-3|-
CATSALAGAWGTDTQYF
TGTGCCACCAGTGCCCTAGCGGGAGCCTGGGGTACAGATACGCAGTATTTT
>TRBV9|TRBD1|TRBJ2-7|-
CASSLGGPYEQYF
TGTGCCAGCAGCCTAGGGGGCCCCTACGAGCAGTACTTC
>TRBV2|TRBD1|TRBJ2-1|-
CASRTDRAEQFF
TGTGCCAGCAGGACTGACAGGGCTGAGCAGTTCTTC
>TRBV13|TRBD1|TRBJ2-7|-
CASSLGQGYYEQYF
TGTGCCAGCAGTCTCGGACAGGGTTATTACGAGCAGTACTTC
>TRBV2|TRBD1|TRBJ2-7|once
CASSADRGGEQYF
TGTGCCAGCAGTGCGGACAGGGGAGGCGAGCAGTACTTC
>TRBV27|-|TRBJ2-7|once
CASSPAYEQYF
TGTGCCAGCAGTCCCGCCTACGAGCAGTACTTC
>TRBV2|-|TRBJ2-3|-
CASSLQLDSSTDTQYF
TGTGCCAGCAGTCTACAACTAGATTCAAGCACAGATACGCAGTATTTT
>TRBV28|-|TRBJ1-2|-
CASSLSGPLNYGYTF
TGTGCCAGCAGTTTGTCAGGCCCCCTTAACTATGGCTACACCTTC
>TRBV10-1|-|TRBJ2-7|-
CASSEGQGFHEQYF
TGCGCCAGCAGTGAGGGGCAGGGATTTCACGAGCAGTACTTC
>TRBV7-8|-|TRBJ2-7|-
CASSNTAYEQYF
TGTGCCAGCAGCAACACAGCCTACGAGCAGTACTTC
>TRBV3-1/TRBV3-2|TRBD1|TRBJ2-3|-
CASAPTGGLETDTQYF
TGTGCCAGCGCTCCGACAGGGGGCTTAGAAACAGATACGCAGTATTTT
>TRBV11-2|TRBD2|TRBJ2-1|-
CASSVTSGSYNEQFF
TGTGCCAGCAGCGTAACTAGCGGTTCCTACAATGAGCAGTTCTTC
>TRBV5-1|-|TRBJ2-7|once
CASSTEVGPTYEQYF
TGCGCCAGCAGCACCGAGGTTGGTCCCACCTACGAGCAGTACTTC
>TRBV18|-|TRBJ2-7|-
CASSQSRDSYEQYF
TGTGCCAGCTCACAATCCAGGGACTCCTACGAGCAGTACTTC
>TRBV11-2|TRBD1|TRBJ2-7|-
CASSAQGAGYSYEQYF
TGTGCCAGCAGCGCGCAGGGGGCCGGATACTCCTACGAGCAGTACTTC
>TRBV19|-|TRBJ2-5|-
CASSASGVGFVETQYF
TGTGCCAGTAGTGCGTCCGGGGTGGGGTTCGTCGAGACCCAGTACTTC
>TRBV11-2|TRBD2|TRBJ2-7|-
CASSLDSGTSGGYEQYF
TGTGCCAGCAGCTTAGATTCGGGGACTAGCGGTGGGTACGAGCAGTACTTC
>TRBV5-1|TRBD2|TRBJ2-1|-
CASSLGLAGVYNEQFF
TGCGCCAGCAGCTTAGGACTAGCGGGGGTTTACAATGAGCAGTTCTTC
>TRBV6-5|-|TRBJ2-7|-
CASSYFLTGPYEQYF
TGTGCCAGCAGTTACTTCCTAACAGGGCCTTACGAGCAGTACTTC
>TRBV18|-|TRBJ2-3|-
CASSPPGDTQYF
TGTGCCAGCTCACCCCCTGGCGATACGCAGTATTTT
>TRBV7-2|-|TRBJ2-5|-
CASSSTRAQETQYF
TGTGCCAGCAGCTCAACTAGAGCCCAAGAGACCCAGTACTTC
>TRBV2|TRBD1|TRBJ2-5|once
CASSPSDRGETQYF
TGTGCCAGCAGTCCTTCAGACAGGGGGGAGACCCAGTACTTC
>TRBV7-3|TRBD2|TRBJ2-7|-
CASSTSGSSYEQYF
TGTGCCAGCAGTACTAGCGGGAGCTCCTACGAGCAGTACTTC
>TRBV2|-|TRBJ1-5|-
CASSGTPQYSNQPQHF
TGTGCCAGCAGCGGGACTCCTCAATATAGCAATCAGCCCCAGCATTTT
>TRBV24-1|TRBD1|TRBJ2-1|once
CATSDFRDSSGEQFF
TGTGCCACCAGTGATTTCCGGGACAGTAGTGGTGAGCAGTTCTTC
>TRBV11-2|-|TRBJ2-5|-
CASSPSRDWQETQYF
TGTGCCAGCAGCCCATCCCGGGACTGGCAAGAGACCCAGTACTTC
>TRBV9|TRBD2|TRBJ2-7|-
CASSPGGFYEQYF
TGTGCCAGCAGCCCCGGGGGGTTCTACGAGCAGTACTTC
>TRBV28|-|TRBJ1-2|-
CASRQVRGVGYGYTF
TGTGCCAGCAGACAAGTCAGGGGCGTGGGCTATGGCTACACCTTC
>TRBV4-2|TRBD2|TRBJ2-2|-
CASTRGGASGELFF
TGTGCCAGCACCCGGGGGGGCGCTTCCGGGGAGCTGTTTTTT
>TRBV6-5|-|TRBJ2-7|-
CASRGLLLGEQYF
TGTGCCAGCAGGGGACTGCTGTTAGGCGAGCAGTACTTC
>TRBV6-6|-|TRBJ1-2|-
CASSYAGTGGYTF
TGTGCCAGCAGTTATGCGGGGACGGGGGGCTACACCTTC
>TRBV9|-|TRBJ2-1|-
CASTISGSPYNEQFF
TGTGCCAGCACCATTAGCGGTTCACCCTACAATGAGCAGTTCTTC
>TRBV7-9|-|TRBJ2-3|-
CASSPQETFQYF
TGTGCCAGCAGCCCACAGGAGACGTTCCAGTATTTT
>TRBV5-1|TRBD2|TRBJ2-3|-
CASRPTSESDTQYF
TGCGCCAGCAGGCCGACTAGCGAATCAGATACGCAGTATTTT
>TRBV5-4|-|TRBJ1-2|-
CASSLDPASANYGYTF
TGTGCCAGCAGCTTGGACCCCGCTTCAGCTAACTATGGCTACACCTTC
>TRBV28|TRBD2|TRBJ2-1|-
CASSSPVVAGYNEQFF
TGTGCCAGCAGCTCCCCTGTAGTAGCGGGCTACAATGAGCAGTTCTTC
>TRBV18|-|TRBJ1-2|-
CASSPSRDYGYTF
TGTGCCAGCTCACCCAGCAGGGACTATGGCTACACCTTC
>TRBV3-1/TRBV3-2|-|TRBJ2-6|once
CASTQGYSGANVLTF
TGTGCCAGCACGCAGGGGTACTCTGGGGCCAACGTCCTGACTTTC
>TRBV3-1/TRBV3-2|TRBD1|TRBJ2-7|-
CASSHPGRGEQYF
TGTGCCAGCAGCCACCCGGGCAGGGGGGAGCAGTACTTC
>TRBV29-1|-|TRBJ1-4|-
CSVSNPGGGNEKLFF
TGCAGCGTATCGAACCCCGGGGGTGGTAATGAAAAACTGTTTTTT
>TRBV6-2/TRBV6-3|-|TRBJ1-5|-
CASSYSGREYQPQHF
TGTGCCAGCAGTTACTCTGGCAGGGAATATCAGCCCCAGCATTTT
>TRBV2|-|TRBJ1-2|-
CASTEVDSRDGYTF
TGTGCCAGCACCGAGGTAGACAGTAGGGATGGCTACACCTTC
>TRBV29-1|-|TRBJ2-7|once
CSVAVSAHPYEQYF
TGCAGCGTTGCAGTGTCAGCGCACCCCTACGAGCAGTACTTC